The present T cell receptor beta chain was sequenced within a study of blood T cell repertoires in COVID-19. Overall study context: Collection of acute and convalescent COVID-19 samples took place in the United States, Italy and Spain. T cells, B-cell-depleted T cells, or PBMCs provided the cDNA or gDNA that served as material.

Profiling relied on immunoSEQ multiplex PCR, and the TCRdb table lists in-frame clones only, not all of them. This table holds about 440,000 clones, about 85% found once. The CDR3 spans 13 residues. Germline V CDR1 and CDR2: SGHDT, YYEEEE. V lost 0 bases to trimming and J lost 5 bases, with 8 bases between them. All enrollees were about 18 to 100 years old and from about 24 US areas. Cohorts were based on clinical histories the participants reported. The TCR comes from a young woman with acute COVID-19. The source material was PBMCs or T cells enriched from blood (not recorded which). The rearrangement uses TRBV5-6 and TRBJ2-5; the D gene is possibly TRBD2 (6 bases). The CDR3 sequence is CASSLAGTETQYF. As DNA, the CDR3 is TGTGCCAGCAGCTTGGCAGGGACTGAGACCCAGTACTTC.